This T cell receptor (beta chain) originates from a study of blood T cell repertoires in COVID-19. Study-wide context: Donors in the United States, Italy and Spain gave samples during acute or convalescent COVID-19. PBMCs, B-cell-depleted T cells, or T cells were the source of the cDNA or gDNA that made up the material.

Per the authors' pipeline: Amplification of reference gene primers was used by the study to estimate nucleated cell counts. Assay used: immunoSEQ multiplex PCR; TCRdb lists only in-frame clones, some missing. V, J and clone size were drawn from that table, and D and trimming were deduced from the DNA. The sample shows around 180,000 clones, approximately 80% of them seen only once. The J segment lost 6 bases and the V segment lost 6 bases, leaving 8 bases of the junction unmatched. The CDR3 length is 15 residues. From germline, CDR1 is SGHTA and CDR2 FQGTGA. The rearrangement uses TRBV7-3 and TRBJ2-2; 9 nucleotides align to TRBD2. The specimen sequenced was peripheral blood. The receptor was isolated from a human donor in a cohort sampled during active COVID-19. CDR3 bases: TGTGCCAGCAGTCCTCAGCGGGAGGCGTCCGGGGAGCTGTTTTTT. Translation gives CASSPQREASGELFF.